Listed here are 6 T cell receptor beta chains from one sample, sequenced in a study of cytotoxic CD8 clonotypes in ibrutinib-treated CLL. Repertoires were generated with immunoSEQ multiplex PCR, while TCRdb's copy carries only in-frame clones and drops some. The sample lists 270,000 or so clones; around 76% were seen once. Material: PBMCs, obtained at disease progression, from a patient treated with ibrutinib. These receptor sequences come from a human donor with chronic lymphocytic leukemia.

The genes are TRBV15 and TRBJ1-4; D unresolved. The V gene lost 6 bases and the J gene lost 0 bases, with 5 bases spanning the gap. Germline V CDR1 and CDR2: LNHNV, YYDKDF (reference sequence). The CDR3 covers 13 residues. This chain's CDR3 is CATRGTTNEKLFF. Here the CDR3 DNA reads TGTGCCACCAGGGGGACAACTAATGAAAAACTGTTTTTT.

The gene calls are TRBV15 and TRBJ1-1; D may be TRBD1 (6 bases). Germline V gene sequence: CDR1 LNHNV, CDR2 YYDKDF (reference sequence). The CDR3 loop spans 13 amino acids. V was shortened by 9 bases and J by 1 base, with 12 bases between the two germline ends. The chain's CDR3 is CATAGDWNTEAFF. The DNA of the CDR3 is TGTGCCACGGCAGGGGACTGGAACACTGAAGCTTTCTTT.

The chain uses TRBV18 and TRBJ2-6, with 10 bases identical to TRBD1. With 3 bases clipped from V and 0 bases from J, the junction kept 2 bases outside the gene matches. The CDR3 runs to 17 residues. The germline gives CDR1 KGHSH, CDR2 LQKENI. The CDR3 loop is CASSPRTGGSGANVLTF. The CDR3 DNA reads as TGTGCCAGCTCACCTAGGACAGGGGGCTCTGGGGCCAACGTCCTGACTTTC.

DNA for the CDR3: TGCGCCAGCAGCCCCTTTTCCGGGACGGCTGGAAACACCATATATTTT. Amino acid sequence: CASSPFSGTAGNTIYF. V is TRBV4-1 and J is TRBJ1-3, with D perhaps matching TRBD1 (5 bases). The CDR3 totals 16 residues. V was trimmed by 4 bases and J by 2 bases, leaving 15 bases between them. Germline-derived CDR1 and CDR2 are MGHRA and YSYEKL.

This clone was counted only a few times. The chain links TRBV27 to TRBJ2-7, with D possibly being TRBD2 (6 bases). The CDR3 runs 11 residues. Germline-derived CDR1 and CDR2 are MNHEY and SMNVEV (reference sequence). Trimming cost V 11 bases and J 2 bases, with 10 bases left between them. CDR3 nucleotides: TGTGCCTGCTCTAGCGCCTACGAGCAGTACTTC. Translation: CACSSAYEQYF.

The chain joins TRBV19 to TRBJ2-1; D not certain. Germline V lookup: CDR1 LNHDA, CDR2 SQIVND (reference sequence). The length of the CDR3 is 14 residues. The germline V and J ends were trimmed by 5 bases and 1 base, with 9 bases remaining between them. This CDR3 is CASSPGASYNEQFF. CDR3 sequence (DNA): TGTGCCAGTAGTCCAGGCGCTTCCTACAATGAGCAGTTCTTC.